This T cell receptor beta chain comes out of a study of regulatory T cells in long-lasting Graves disease. General study points: Blood alone, not thyroid tissue, was studied.

Details on this clonotype: Its specificity is not known.

Arm-PCR of CDR3 regions and iRepertoire HTBI primers were the basis on which TCR beta libraries were built. Each CDR3 protein is one row after TCRdb ran MiXCR on the multiplex PCR reads. This sample has some 410,000 distinct CDR3 sequences; about 17% occur once, and the top ten carry roughly a tenth. Time point noted: newly diagnosed GD, antithyroid drugs for less than 3 months. RNA extracted from PBMCs served as the sequencing template. V lost 4 bases, J lost 5 bases, and 5 bases stayed unmatched. Germline-derived CDR1 and CDR2 are DFQATT and SNEGSKA (reference sequence). The CDR3 spans 14 residues. The same specimen was also included in a second study, on T cells in Graves' hyperthyroidism and ophthalmopathy. That work states: Uncontrolled infections, other autoimmune diseases, pregnancy or lactation led to exclusion of patients. During a first-round RT-PCR of the TCR CDR3, the HTBI primer set was used.

The sample was peripheral blood mononuclear cells (PBMCs), taken at new diagnosis, from a patient treated with antithyroid drugs. The chain has TRBV20-1 and TRBJ1-5; 10 bases map to TRBD1. The TCR sequence derives from a woman aged 30 to 39 with Graves disease. CDR3 sequence reads: CSAKGQGRDQPQHF. The CDR3 DNA follows: TGCAGTGCTAAGGGACAGGGGCGGGATCAGCCCCAGCATTTT.